This is a list of T cell receptor beta chains from one sample in a study of identical twins. TCRdb redid the calling of the 5' RACE reads with MiXCR, one entry per CDR3 protein. The repertoire has roughly 720,000 distinct CDR3 sequences, 15% to 20% of them found once; the top ten carry around 13%. Another study also made use of these data, one on T cells expressing NK-cell markers.

The sample comprised PBMCs. These receptor sequences come from a woman in her late teens or twenties in good health. Each CDR3 is given with its conserved first and last residue. The D gene is left open where the match is weak. The size of a clone is reported for some rows only, either as once, few or many, or as a class for expanded clones.

>TRBV10-3|few|TRBD2|TRBJ2-7
CASLAGGNSYEQYF
TGTGCCAGCCTAGCGGGGGGGAACTCCTACGAGCAGTACTTC
>TRBV5-1|few|TRBD2|TRBJ2-2
CASSISGSLRTGELFF
TGCGCCAGCAGCATTAGCGGGAGTCTCAGGACCGGGGAGCTGTTTTTT
>TRBV12-3/TRBV12-4|few|-|TRBJ1-5
CASSLVAGSNQPQHF
TGTGCCAGCAGTTTAGTGGCGGGGAGCAATCAGCCCCAGCATTTT
>TRBV6-2/TRBV6-3|-|-|TRBJ2-1
CASRSLLGPNEQFF
TGTGCCAGCAGATCATTATTGGGGCCTAATGAGCAGTTCTTC
>TRBV20-1|few|-|TRBJ2-5
CSARAPGWYQETQYF
TGCAGTGCTAGAGCCCCCGGATGGTACCAAGAGACCCAGTACTTC
>TRBV2|-|-|TRBJ2-5
CASVPRLLIETQYF
TGTGCCAGCGTCCCCCGACTGCTGATAGAGACCCAGTACTTC
>TRBV6-1|-|-|TRBJ2-6
CASSEVSRPGANVLTF
TGTGCCAGCAGTGAAGTGTCTCGACCTGGGGCCAACGTCCTGACTTTC
>TRBV6-1|-|TRBD2|TRBJ2-5
CASSPLKRGSQETQYF
TGTGCCAGCAGTCCCCTCAAGCGGGGGTCCCAAGAGACCCAGTACTTC
>TRBV6-5|few|TRBD1|TRBJ1-4
CASSYSGTGVEKLFF
TGTGCCAGCAGTTACTCTGGGACAGGGGTTGAAAAACTGTTTTTT
>TRBV5-1|few|TRBD1|TRBJ1-2
CASSSGTGSAGYTF
TGCGCCAGCAGCTCTGGGACAGGTAGCGCAGGCTACACCTTC
>TRBV20-1|few|TRBD1|TRBJ2-3
CSAPGQASTDTQYF
TGCAGTGCTCCAGGACAGGCTAGCACAGATACGCAGTATTTT
>TRBV28|few|-|TRBJ2-5
CASTLGGEETQYF
TGTGCCAGCACCTTAGGGGGGGAAGAGACCCAGTACTTC
>TRBV7-8|-|-|TRBJ2-3
CASSLAMGDTQYF
TGTGCCAGCAGCTTAGCGATGGGAGATACGCAGTATTTT
>TRBV5-5|-|-|TRBJ2-5
CASSLFQITRETQYF
TGTGCCAGCAGCTTGTTTCAGATCACCCGTGAGACCCAGTACTTC
>TRBV5-1|few|-|TRBJ2-2
CASARADTGELFF
TGCGCCAGCGCACGAGCGGACACCGGGGAGCTGTTTTTT
>TRBV12-3/TRBV12-4|-|-|TRBJ2-1
CASTPAGSSYNEQFF
TGTGCCAGCACCCCCGCGGGGAGCTCCTACAATGAGCAGTTCTTC
>TRBV29-1|-|-|TRBJ2-5
CSVAQGQETQYF
TGCAGCGTTGCCCAGGGGCAAGAGACCCAGTACTTC
>TRBV4-2|-|-|TRBJ1-4
CASSQQGNEKLFF
TGTGCCAGCAGCCAACAGGGGAATGAAAAACTGTTTTTT
>TRBV20-1|few|TRBD2|TRBJ2-3
CSAYGGGAGDTQYF
TGCAGTGCTTATGGCGGGGGGGCAGGAGATACGCAGTATTTT
>TRBV7-9|few|-|TRBJ2-1
CASTGNLEQFF
TGTGCCAGCACCGGAAACCTTGAGCAGTTCTTC
>TRBV4-3|-|-|TRBJ2-7
CASSQDETTSELSYEQYF
TGCGCCAGCAGCCAAGACGAGACTACCTCTGAGCTCTCCTACGAGCAGTACTTC
>TRBV5-1|-|-|TRBJ2-3
CASSLEDRGTQYF
TGCGCCAGCAGCTTGGAGGACCGCGGGACGCAGTATTTT
>TRBV20-1|few|-|TRBJ1-2
CSGVRDNYGYTF
TGCAGCGGGGTTCGGGACAACTATGGCTACACCTTC
>TRBV6-1|few|TRBD2|TRBJ2-7
CASSIAGALSYEQYF
TGTGCCAGCAGTATAGCGGGAGCCCTTTCCTACGAGCAGTACTTC
>TRBV6-5|few|TRBD2|TRBJ2-3
CASSYSMWSGGLDTQYF
TGTGCCAGCAGTTACTCGATGTGGTCGGGAGGATTAGATACGCAGTATTTT
>TRBV29-1|few|-|TRBJ2-7
CSVRGRLSSYEQYF
TGCAGCGTGCGTGGCCGGTTGAGCTCCTACGAGCAGTACTTC
>TRBV20-1|-|-|TRBJ2-1
CSANGQYNEQFF
TGCAGTGCTAACGGACAGTACAATGAGCAGTTCTTC
>TRBV9|-|-|TRBJ2-4
CASSVGELAKNIQYF
TGTGCCAGCAGCGTTGGAGAACTAGCCAAAAACATTCAGTACTTC
>TRBV5-1|few|-|TRBJ2-1
CASSGGGYYNEQFF
TGCGCCAGCAGCGGCGGCGGTTACTACAATGAGCAGTTCTTC
>TRBV11-2|-|-|TRBJ2-1
CASSISVGEQFF
TGTGCCAGCAGCATTAGCGTAGGTGAGCAGTTCTTC
>TRBV20-1|many|TRBD1|TRBJ1-1
CSAYDRGTEAFF
TGCAGTGCTTATGACAGGGGAACTGAAGCTTTCTTT
>TRBV5-1|few|TRBD2|TRBJ2-7
CASSLAASGNGEQYF
TGCGCCAGCAGCTTGGCGGCTAGCGGGAATGGCGAGCAGTACTTC
>TRBV25-1|few|-|TRBJ2-3
CASSEVRGSTDTQYF
TGTGCCAGCAGTGAAGTTCGGGGTAGCACAGATACGCAGTATTTT
>TRBV20-1|many|-|TRBJ2-7
CSAGAVGFEQYF
TGCAGTGCTGGGGCGGTGGGGTTCGAGCAGTACTTC
>TRBV2|-|TRBD1|TRBJ1-2
CARLQGDGYTF
TGTGCCAGGCTCCAGGGGGATGGCTACACCTTC
>TRBV5-5|-|TRBD1|TRBJ2-7
CASSRDRGGHEQYF
TGTGCCAGCAGCCGGGACAGGGGGGGTCACGAGCAGTACTTC
>TRBV7-2|few|-|TRBJ2-7
CASSLAGGTNYEQYF
TGTGCCAGCAGCTTAGCGGGCGGGACCAACTACGAGCAGTACTTC
>TRBV12-3/TRBV12-4|many|TRBD2|TRBJ2-7
CASSSAASGGYGQYF
TGTGCCAGCAGTTCCGCGGCTAGCGGGGGGTACGGGCAGTACTTC
>TRBV29-1|-|-|TRBJ2-5
CSAVGETQYF
TGCAGCGCAGTCGGGGAGACCCAGTACTTC
>TRBV10-3|-|-|TRBJ2-2
CAISGTTGGELFF
TGTGCCATCAGTGGGACAACGGGCGGGGAGCTGTTTTTT
>TRBV29-1|-|-|TRBJ2-1
CSVPASVGEQFF
TGCAGCGTCCCCGCTAGCGTGGGTGAGCAGTTCTTC
>TRBV3-1|-|-|TRBJ2-1
CASSGVGGDEQFF
TGTGCCAGCAGCGGAGTCGGCGGGGATGAGCAGTTCTTC
>TRBV18|few|TRBD1|TRBJ2-5
CASSTRQGETQYF
TGTGCCAGCTCAACTAGACAGGGAGAGACCCAGTACTTC
>TRBV6-1|few|-|TRBJ1-4
CASTAPGPKTGEKLFF
TGTGCCAGCACCGCTCCCGGACCCAAAACGGGGGAAAAACTGTTTTTT
>TRBV7-2|many|-|TRBJ2-1
CASSSWRGRTNNEQFF
TGTGCCAGCAGCTCTTGGAGGGGCCGGACTAACAATGAGCAGTTCTTC
>TRBV20-1|-|TRBD1|TRBJ2-4
CSARDQGDIQYF
TGCAGTGCTAGAGATCAGGGGGACATTCAGTACTTC
>TRBV7-9|-|-|TRBJ1-2
CASSFREPNLHYGYTF
TGTGCCAGCAGCTTCCGGGAGCCCAACCTGCACTATGGCTACACCTTC
>TRBV30|-|TRBD2|TRBJ2-3
CAWRPREGTDTQYF
TGTGCCTGGCGCCCCCGGGAGGGCACAGATACGCAGTATTTT
>TRBV7-9|-|-|TRBJ2-2
CASSPDTSTGELFF
TGTGCCAGCAGCCCGGACACCTCCACCGGGGAGCTGTTTTTT
>TRBV25-1|-|-|TRBJ2-3
CASPSKWRLSPLSTDTQYF
TGTGCCAGCCCTTCTAAATGGCGACTGTCCCCCCTTAGCACAGATACGCAGTATTTT
>TRBV10-1|many|TRBD2|TRBJ2-5
CASSSSGKETQYF
TGCGCCAGTTCATCTAGCGGAAAAGAGACCCAGTACTTC
>TRBV20-1|-|-|TRBJ1-1
CSARVGPAEGTEAFF
TGCAGTGCTAGAGTAGGTCCCGCGGAGGGCACTGAAGCTTTCTTT
>TRBV5-1|-|TRBD2|TRBJ2-1
CASSGVLAGGSGSYNEQFF
TGCGCCAGCAGCGGCGTACTAGCGGGGGGCTCCGGTTCCTACAATGAGCAGTTCTTC
>TRBV15|few|TRBD2|TRBJ2-3
CATSRRLAGVSDTQYF
TGTGCCACCAGCAGAAGACTAGCGGGAGTTTCGGATACGCAGTATTTT